A single sample gave rise to the 21 T cell receptor beta chains below, sequenced in a study of T cell responses to AZD1222 COVID-19 vaccine. The method was immunoSEQ multiplex PCR; TCRdb's version includes in-frame clones alone and lacks a portion of them. The data show approximately 90,000 clones, 85% to 90% seen once. The source material was peripheral blood, sampled on day 0 of AZD1222 vaccination. These TCRs come from an adult in good health.

In its sample, this clone was seen a few times. The chain is built from TRBV4-2 and TRBJ1-6; D call uncertain. V lost 1 base and J lost 8, with 15 bases in between. This CDR3 region has 16 residues. Looked up from germline, CDR1 is LGHNA and CDR2 is YNFKEQ. The CDR3 DNA follows: TGTGCCAGCAGCCAAGGAATCACAGACGTCCATTCACCCCTCCACTTT. This codes for CASSQGITDVHSPLHF.

CDR3 in amino acids: CASSPRTSASTDTQYF. CDR3 bases: TGTGCCAGCAGTCCTAGGACTAGCGCAAGCACAGATACGCAGTATTTT. V usage is TRBV6-6 and J usage is TRBJ2-3; 9 positions agree with TRBD2. Unmatched junction bases numbered 6, after V lost 5 bases and J lost 0 bases. The CDR3 is made up of 16 amino acids. Germline V gene lookup returns CDR1 MNHNY and CDR2 SVGAGI (reference sequence).

V gene TRBV21-1 combines with J gene TRBJ1-4. TRBV21-1 is deemed a pseudogene. The CDR3 sequence is 12 residues long. The CDR3 coding sequence is TGTGCCAGGGGCTGGGGACCTGAAAAACTGTTTTTT. This gives the protein CARGWGPEKLFF.

The V and J genes are TRBV29-1 and TRBJ2-5; D uncertain. In germline, CDR1 is SQVTM, CDR2 ANQGSEA. Trimming removed 8 bases at V and 4 bases at J, with 11 bases between. The CDR3 is 11 amino acids. CDR3 DNA: TGCAGCCCCTTCCTGGGAGAGACCCAGTACTTC. Protein sequence: CSPFLGETQYF.

The CDR3 region has the DNA TGTGCCAGCTCACCGGGACAGGGATCCCTCGGGCAGTACTTC. Residues: CASSPGQGSLGQYF. The chain is built from TRBV18 and TRBJ2-7; 9 positions match TRBD1. Unmatched junction bases numbered 9, after V lost 3 bases and J lost 9 bases. Germline CDR1 and CDR2: KGHSH and LQKENI. The length of the CDR3 is 14 residues.

The chain carries TRBV11-2 and TRBJ2-6; D gene uncertain. The V and J ends lost 4 bases and 0 bases respectively, with 7 bases between them. Per the germline V gene, CDR1 is SGHAT and CDR2 is FQNNGV. The CDR3 sequence is 15 residues long. This CDR3 reads CASSSPYSGANVLTF. The CDR3 nucleotides read TGTGCCAGCAGCTCGCCTTACTCTGGGGCCAACGTCCTGACTTTC.

The chain links TRBV28 to TRBJ1-2; weak D call: TRBD1 (6 bases). The CDR3 has 14 residues. Germline values: CDR1 MDHEN, CDR2 SYDVKM. The V end lost 4 bases, the J end lost 7 bases, and 16 bases lay between the germline ends. The CDR3 spells CASSSGQGEGGYTF. CDR3 nucleotides: TGTGCCAGCAGTTCGGGACAAGGTGAAGGTGGCTACACCTTC.

The chain recombines TRBV7-9 with TRBJ2-1; 10 bases fit TRBD2. V shed 4 bases and J 0 bases; nucleotides not matched to a gene: 9. Germline V gives CDR1 SEHNR, CDR2 FQNEAQ (reference sequence). The length of the CDR3 is 18 residues. Written as DNA, the CDR3 is TGTGCCAGCAGCTCAACTCTAGCGGGGGCTAGCTCCTACAATGAGCAGTTCTTC. This gives the protein CASSSTLAGASSYNEQFF.

The chain recombines TRBV6-4 with TRBJ2-2; 13 bases match TRBD2. Per germline, CDR1 MRHNA and CDR2 SNTAGT. CDR3 length equals 15 residues. The V and J ends lost 4 bases and 7 bases, in that order; junction bases with no gene match: 3. As DNA, the CDR3 is TGTGCCAGCAGTGTCGGGACTAGCGGGATCGGGGAGCTGTTTTTT. Translating it yields CASSVGTSGIGELFF.

The V gene is TRBV7-2, the J gene TRBJ2-7; D remains unclear. Between the trimmed V and J ends, which lost 1 base and 1 base, there was a span of 11 bases. The CDR3 spans 15 residues. CDR1 is SGHTA and CDR2 is FQGNSA in the germline V gene. CDR3 nucleotide sequence: TGTGCCAGCAGCTTAGTCGGCCAGAATTCCTACGAGCAGTACTTC. The encoded protein is CASSLVGQNSYEQYF.

The CDR3 here is CASSQKLAGSTDTQYF. The CDR3 bases are TGTGCCAGCAGCCAAAAACTAGCGGGAAGCACAGATACGCAGTATTTT. The chain couples TRBV11-2 to TRBJ2-3; 10 bases map to TRBD2. Trimming removed 5 bases from V and 0 bases from J; junction bases left unmatched: 5. Germline V gene data show CDR1 as SGHAT and CDR2 as FQNNGV. This CDR3 comprises 16 residues.

This clone came up a few times. CDR3: CASRGSYNQPQHF. The CDR3 region has the DNA TGTGCCAGTAGGGGGTCTTACAATCAGCCCCAGCATTTT. The chain links TRBV19 to TRBJ1-5; D unresolved. Germline V gives CDR1 LNHDA, CDR2 SQIVND (reference sequence). Trimming took off 6 bases at V and 3 bases at J, with 9 bases between the two ends. The CDR3 is 13 residues long.

J is TRBJ1-1 and V is TRBV30; D ambiguous. V was cut by 0 bases and J by 0 bases, with 8 bases left in between. CDR3 length: 14 residues. Germline CDR1 reads GTSNPN; CDR2 reads SVGIG (reference sequence). For the CDR3, the DNA is TGTGCCTGGAGTGTAGCAGGCGTGAACACTGAAGCTTTCTTT. Translating gives CAWSVAGVNTEAFF.

This chain connects TRBV19 to TRBJ2-3; the D is unclear. The CDR3 length is 11 residues. Between the trimmed V and J ends, which lost 2 bases and 6 bases, there was a span of 3 bases. Germline V lookup: CDR1 LNHDA, CDR2 SQIVND (reference sequence). CDR3 sequence: CASSILDTQYF. The CDR3 DNA reads TGTGCCAGTAGTATATTGGATACGCAGTATTTT. Using reference TRBV19 and TRBJ2-3 for the parts outside the CDR3, the full variable domain is DGGITQSPKYLFRKEGQNVTLSCEQNLNHDAMYWYRQDPGQGLRLIYYSQIVNDFQKGDIAEGYSVSREKKESFPLTVTSAQKNPTAFYLCASSILDTQYFGPGTRLTVL.

The rearrangement joins TRBV27 to TRBJ2-7, with D possibly called TRBD1 or TRBD2 (6 bases each). CDR1 is MNHEY, CDR2 SMNVEV, per germline (reference sequence). The length of the CDR3 is 15 residues. With 3 bases removed from V and 2 bases from J, the gap between germline ends came to 14 bases. CDR3 in amino acids: CASSLPGGPPYEQYF. DNA of the CDR3: TGTGCCAGCAGTTTGCCCGGGGGCCCCCCCTACGAGCAGTACTTC.

The chain employs TRBV27 and TRBJ1-5; 11 bases line up with TRBD1. V lost 7 bases and J lost 6; bases outside the gene matches: 17. The CDR3 spans 18 residues. CDR1 MNHEY and CDR2 SMNVEV come from the germline V gene (reference sequence). The CDR3 reads CASTSKTGTGGLSQPQHF. The DNA for the CDR3 is TGTGCCAGCACCTCTAAAACTGGGACAGGGGGTCTCTCTCAGCCCCAGCATTTT.

The V call is TRBV9, the J call TRBJ1-1, with a weak D call TRBD1 (5 bases). Germline CDR1 is SGDLS and CDR2 is YYNGEE. The CDR3 has 14 amino acids. V was cut by 2 bases and J by 4 bases, with 12 bases left in between. The CDR3, as DNA: TGTGCCAGCAGCGTCATCCAAGGGGTCACTGAAGCTTTCTTT. Protein sequence: CASSVIQGVTEAFF.

The chain links TRBV19 to TRBJ2-7, with D perhaps matching TRBD2 (5 bases). The CDR3 contains 11 residues. Germline V gene sequence: CDR1 LNHDA, CDR2 SQIVND (reference sequence). Between the trimmed V and J ends, which lost 10 bases and 2 bases, there was a span of 9 bases. CDR3 coding DNA: TGTGCCACTAGCCGAACCTACGAGCAGTACTTC. Residues: CATSRTYEQYF.

The chain links TRBV4-3 to TRBJ1-1, with a possible D match to TRBD1 (5 bases). The CDR3 has 15 residues. Trimming shortened V by 0 bases and J by 1 base, and 9 bases separated the two germline ends. Germline V lookup: CDR1 LGHNA, CDR2 YSLEER. The CDR3 coding sequence is TGCGCCAGCAGCCAAGAGTGGGGGACGAACACTGAAGCTTTCTTT. Amino acids: CASSQEWGTNTEAFF.

The rearrangement joins TRBV27 to TRBJ1-1; possible D gene TRBD1, 5 bases. Trimming removed 8 bases from V and 2 bases from J, with 18 bases in between. The CDR3 runs to 15 residues. Germline V CDR1 and CDR2: MNHEY, SMNVEV (reference sequence). The CDR3 DNA follows: TGTGCCAGCCGACTACCCGGGACGGCAAACACTGAAGCTTTCTTT. Protein sequence: CASRLPGTANTEAFF.

CDR3 sequence (DNA): TGTGCCAGCAGCCCGGGACTAGCAGCAGATACGCAGTATTTT. This sequence encodes CASSPGLAADTQYF. The rearrangement uses TRBV11-3 and TRBJ2-3; TRBD2 matches 9 bases. Losses at the gene ends were 5 bases for V and 4 bases for J; bases not matched to a gene: 4. There are 14 residues in the CDR3. CDR1 is SGHNT and CDR2 is YENEEA in the germline V gene.